The clone carrying this TCR beta chain was counted a few times. Its matching antigen is unknown. The J segment lost 4 bases and the V segment lost 5 bases, leaving 6 bases of the junction unmatched. The germline CDR1 and CDR2 sequences are SGHVS and FNYEAQ. This CDR3 is 15 amino acids long. These data come from a study of blood T cells in healthy people across ages. Study-level points and caveats: Among long-lived donors, naive CD4+ cells were more numerous and diversity higher than in aged donors.

With a J-beta primer mix and a sample-barcoded 5' primer, a second PCR ran about 7 to 12 cycles. A template-switch adaptor containing 12 random nucleotides labeled each cDNA molecule. In TCRdb, the 5' RACE reads were re-called with MiXCR into one record per CDR3 protein. Of under 800,000 distinct CDR3 sequences listed, roughly 41% were seen once; the top ten hold roughly 20%. V usage is TRBV7-6 and J usage is TRBJ2-1, with 9 bases lining up with TRBD2. The sequence was collected from an older woman in good health. Sequenced input: blood. The CDR3 DNA reads TGTGCCAGCAGCCACCTAGCGGGGATTTACAATGAGCAGTTCTTC. It codes for CASSHLAGIYNEQFF.